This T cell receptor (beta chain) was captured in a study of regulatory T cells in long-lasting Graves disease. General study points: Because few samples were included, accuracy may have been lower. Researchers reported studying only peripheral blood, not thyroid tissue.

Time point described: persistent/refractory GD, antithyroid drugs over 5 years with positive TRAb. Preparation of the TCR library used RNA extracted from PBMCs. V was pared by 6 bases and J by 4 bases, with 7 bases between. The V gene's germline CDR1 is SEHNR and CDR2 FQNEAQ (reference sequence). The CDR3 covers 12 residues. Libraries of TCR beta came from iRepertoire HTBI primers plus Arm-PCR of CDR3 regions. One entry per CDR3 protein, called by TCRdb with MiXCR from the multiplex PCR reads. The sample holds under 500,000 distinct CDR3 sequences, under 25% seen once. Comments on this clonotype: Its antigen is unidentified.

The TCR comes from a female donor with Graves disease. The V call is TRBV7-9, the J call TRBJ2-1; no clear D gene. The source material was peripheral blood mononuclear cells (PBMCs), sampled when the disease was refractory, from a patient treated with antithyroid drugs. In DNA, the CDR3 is TGTGCCAGCAGTCCCGATTACAATGAGCAGTTCTTC. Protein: CASSPDYNEQFF.